Sequencing of this T cell receptor beta chain was carried out in a study of molecular identifiers for immune sequencing clone quantification. Bulk TCR library preparation followed previously described methods with listed TCR primers. TCRdb re-called the PCR reads through MiXCR, storing one row per CDR3 protein. Altogether around 82,000 distinct CDR3 sequences are present, 15% to 20% being singletons, with the ten largest covering 0.7% to 0.95%. This clonotype appeared many times. For naive CD8 T cells, sorting used the CD8+CD4-CCR7+CD45RA+ phenotype. With V trimmed by 3 bases and J by 1 base, 4 bases remained unmatched. The CDR3 is 16 amino acids. Germline V CDR1 and CDR2: ENHRY, SYGVKD.

The sequenced sample was naive CD8+ T cells from blood, with Jurkat cell RNA spiked in. Described subset: FACS-sorted CD8+CD4-CCR7+CD45RA+ naive T cells. V is TRBV10-3 and J is TRBJ2-3; 10 bases are shared with TRBD2. This clonotype was sampled from a human donor in good health. Some libraries in this study had Jurkat cell RNA spiked in. Here the CDR3 reads CAISDGTSVGTDTQYF. The CDR3 DNA follows: TGTGCCATCAGTGATGGGACTAGCGTGGGCACAGATACGCAGTATTTT.